The sequence of this T cell receptor beta chain was determined in a study of control samples from healthy donors and cancer patients. The CDR3 length is 16 residues. Germline values: CDR1 SGHKS, CDR2 YYEKEE (reference sequence). The V and J ends lost 1 base and 1 base respectively, with 14 bases between them. Here immunoSEQ multiplex PCR was the method, and the copy in TCRdb shows in-frame clones only, minus some. Here the sample spans about 94,000 clones, 75% to 95% being singletons. This receptor was identified in a woman between 18 and 30 years old in good health. Sequencing used blood. V gene TRBV5-5 combines with J gene TRBJ1-1; D may be TRBD1 (6 bases). As DNA, the CDR3 is TGTGCCAGCAGCTTGCGCAGGGGTCCTCAGAACACTGAAGCTTTCTTT. Its translation is CASSLRRGPQNTEAFF.